The next 29 T cell receptor beta chains were all read from a single sample in a study of blood T cell repertoires in COVID-19. TCRdb keeps only in-frame clones here, not all; method: immunoSEQ multiplex PCR. The sample records around 280,000 clones, roughly nine tenths being singletons. Sequencing was performed on peripheral blood. Receptor source: a woman aged 25 to 39 with COVID-19, enrolled during active disease.

J is TRBJ2-7 and V is TRBV6-5, with TRBD1 matching over 9 bases. Germline assignment: CDR1 MNHEY and CDR2 SVGAGI. CDR3 length equals 15 residues. The ends lost 1 base at V and 3 bases at J; junction bases unmatched: 4. The CDR3 protein is CASSYLGQGVYEQYF. The DNA for the CDR3 is TGTGCCAGCAGTTACTTGGGACAGGGTGTCTACGAGCAGTACTTC.

The chain links TRBV5-6 to TRBJ2-5; 7 bases map to TRBD1. This CDR3 has 16 amino acids. Germline V gene data show CDR1 as SGHDT and CDR2 as YYEEEE. The V and J ends lost 0 bases and 5 bases, in that order; junction bases with no gene match: 10. CDR3 sequence (DNA): TGTGCCAGCAGCTTGGAGACAGGGTGGGTCTCGGAGACCCAGTACTTC. Its translation: CASSLETGWVSETQYF.

V is TRBV19 and J is TRBJ1-2; TRBD1 is a possible D gene (6 bases). Trimming took off 7 bases at V and 5 bases at J, with 14 bases between the two ends. Germline assignment: CDR1 LNHDA and CDR2 SQIVND (reference sequence). This CDR3 is built from 13 residues. The CDR3 coding sequence is TGTGCCAGTACTCCCCAGGGGTTATATGGCTACACCTTC. Translating gives CASTPQGLYGYTF.

The V and J genes are TRBV28 and TRBJ1-6; perhaps TRBD1 as D (5 bases). The V end lost 10 bases, the J end lost 9 bases, and 16 bases lay between the germline ends. Germline V gives CDR1 MDHEN, CDR2 SYDVKM. The CDR3 consists of 13 residues. The CDR3 reads CATTRVVVSPLHF. CDR3 DNA: TGTGCCACCACCAGGGTAGTAGTTTCACCCCTCCACTTT. The full variable domain, with the rest looked up from reference TRBV28 and TRBJ1-6, is DVKVTQSSRYLVKRTGEKVFLECVQDMDHENMFWYRQDPGLGLRLIYFSYDVKMKEKGDIPEGYSVSREKKERFSLILESASTNQTSMYLCATTRVVVSPLHFGNGTRLTVT.

The CDR3 protein is CASSQGTGTNTIYF. The CDR3 DNA reads TGCGCCAGCAGCCAAGGGACAGGGACAAACACCATATATTTT. This rearrangement joins TRBV4-1 to TRBJ1-3, with 8 nucleotides matching TRBD1. This CDR3 has 14 amino acids. Germline CDR1 reads MGHRA; CDR2 reads YSYEKL. Trimming at V came to 1 base and at J to 6 bases, leaving 2 bases not matched to a gene.

The V and J genes are TRBV7-9 and TRBJ1-1; maybe TRBD1 (6 bases). Germline V CDR1 and CDR2: SEHNR, FQNEAQ (reference sequence). The CDR3 covers 14 residues. V was clipped by 1 base and J by 2 bases, with 8 bases between them. The CDR3 region has the DNA TGTGCCAGCAGCTTAGGAGGGACAAACACTGAAGCTTTCTTT. This gives the protein CASSLGGTNTEAFF.

The chain combines TRBV10-1 with TRBJ1-1, with unresolved D. The CDR3 spans 13 residues. CDR1 and CDR2 (germline): WNHNN, SYGVQD (reference sequence). The germline V and J ends were trimmed by 0 bases and 3 bases, with 5 bases remaining between them. CDR3 in amino acids: CASSESQYTEAFF. For the CDR3, the DNA is TGCGCCAGCAGTGAGTCGCAGTACACTGAAGCTTTCTTT.

The chain carries TRBV5-6 and TRBJ1-1; TRBD1 matches 10 bases. CDR1 is SGHDT and CDR2 is YYEEEE in the germline V gene. V lost 3 bases to trimming and J lost 10 bases; unmatched junction nucleotides: 6. The CDR3 extends over 13 amino acids. CDR3: CASSWGTGDVAFF. CDR3 in DNA: TGTGCCAGCAGCTGGGGGACAGGGGACGTAGCTTTCTTT. The variable domain in full, completed from reference TRBV5-6 and TRBJ1-1, reads DAGVTQSPTHLIKTRGQQVTLRCSPKSGHDTVSWYQQALGQGPQFIFQYYEEEERQRGNFPDRFSGHQFPNYSSELNVNALLLGDSALYLCASSWGTGDVAFFGQGTRLTVV.

The genes are TRBV6-1 and TRBJ2-7, with a possible D match to TRBD2 (6 bases). Germline CDR1 and CDR2: MNHNS and SASEGT. Trimming removed 2 bases at V and 4 bases at J, with 12 bases between. This CDR3 region has 14 residues. The CDR3 sequence: CASSELRDFYEQYF. In DNA form, the CDR3 reads TGTGCCAGCAGTGAACTCAGGGACTTTTACGAGCAGTACTTC.

This clone was observed a single time. The chain employs TRBV4-2 and TRBJ2-3; TRBD2 agrees at 10 bases. Germline CDR1 reads LGHNA; CDR2 reads YNFKEQ. The CDR3 runs 17 residues. V shed 4 bases, J shed 7 bases, and the junction held 14 bases outside the gene matches. The CDR3 sequence: CASSPGLAPRVGHTQYF. The CDR3 nucleotides are TGTGCCAGCAGCCCGGGACTAGCGCCTAGGGTGGGACATACGCAGTATTTT.

The CDR3 sequence: CASSLAGFQPQHF. The CDR3 DNA is TGTGCCAGCAGTTTAGCGGGGTTTCAGCCCCAGCATTTT. This chain uses TRBV27 with TRBJ1-5; D not resolved. V lost 2 bases, J lost 6 bases, and 8 bases lay in between. The CDR3 consists of 13 residues. Germline V gene sequence: CDR1 MNHEY, CDR2 SMNVEV (reference sequence).

This chain connects TRBV12-3 or TRBV12-4 to TRBJ2-5, with D possibly matching TRBD1 (6 bases). The CDR3 sequence is 12 residues long. The V and J ends lost 6 bases and 2 bases respectively, with 7 bases between them. Here the CDR3 DNA reads TGTGCCAGCAGGAGGGGGCAAGAGACCCAGTACTTC. Translated: CASRRGQETQYF.

This chain uses TRBV28 with TRBJ1-5; a weak D match, TRBD1 (6 bases). Trimming left V 10 bases short and J 0 bases short, with 19 bases between. Germline CDR1 is MDHEN and CDR2 is SYDVKM. This CDR3 region has 16 residues. CDR3 protein: CAIHSRAGASNQPQHF. The CDR3 region has the DNA TGTGCCATTCATTCACGGGCAGGGGCTAGCAATCAGCCCCAGCATTTT.

This clone was found a few times. CDR3 DNA sequence: TGCGCCAGCAGCCAAGGGGCTAGCGGGGTGGACATTCAGTACTTC. Translation: CASSQGASGVDIQYF. The chain employs TRBV4-1 and TRBJ2-4; 9 nucleotides align to TRBD2. The CDR3 loop spans 15 amino acids. Per the germline V gene, CDR1 is MGHRA and CDR2 is YSYEKL. With V trimmed by 1 base and J by 8 bases, 6 bases remained unmatched.

In its sample, this clone was seen a few times. This chain connects TRBV28 to TRBJ1-5; no reliable D call. Germline assignment: CDR1 MDHEN and CDR2 SYDVKM. CDR3 length: 13 amino acids. The ends were cut back, 7 bases at V and 2 bases at J, with 9 bases in the middle. DNA of the CDR3: TGTGCCAGCAATTTTCGGGGCAATCAGCCCCAGCATTTT. Residues: CASNFRGNQPQHF.

The genes are TRBV27 and TRBJ2-1, with D possibly matching TRBD2 (5 bases). V lost 5 bases to trimming and J lost 12 bases, with 14 bases between them. In germline, CDR1 is MNHEY, CDR2 SMNVEV (reference sequence). The CDR3 runs to 12 residues. The CDR3 loop is CASSPYSGRQFF. For the CDR3, the DNA is TGTGCCAGCAGTCCCTACAGCGGACGGCAGTTCTTC.

V is TRBV11-2 and J is TRBJ2-7, with 10 bases that match TRBD1. This CDR3 comprises 16 residues. The germline gives CDR1 SGHAT, CDR2 FQNNGV. V trimming: 4 bases; J trimming: 5 bases; junction bases outside the gene matches: 11. The CDR3: CASSSDGQGGPDEQYF. CDR3 nucleotide sequence: TGTGCCAGCAGCTCCGACGGACAGGGGGGACCCGACGAGCAGTACTTC.

This chain uses TRBV5-5 with TRBJ1-1, with D unresolved. V lost 0 bases and J lost 2, with 17 bases in between. CDR3 length: 17 amino acids. Looked up from germline, CDR1 is SGHKS and CDR2 is YYEKEE (reference sequence). This CDR3 reads CASSLEKWGETNTEAFF. CDR3 nucleotides: TGTGCCAGCAGCTTGGAAAAATGGGGAGAGACCAACACTGAAGCTTTCTTT.

The chain links TRBV15 to TRBJ2-7; tentatively, D is TRBD1 (6 bases). Germline CDR1 and CDR2: LNHNV and YYDKDF (reference sequence). Trimming cost V 0 bases and J 6 bases, with 18 bases left between them. The CDR3 is 16 amino acids. In DNA, the CDR3 is TGTGCCACCAGCAGAGATAATTGGGGGACAATTGGCGAGCAGTACTTC. This sequence encodes CATSRDNWGTIGEQYF.

This clone was observed a single time. This chain connects TRBV6-1 to TRBJ1-2, with TRBD1 matching 7 bases. CDR1 is MNHNS, CDR2 SASEGT, per germline. Trimming took 3 bases from V and 4 from J; bases not matched to a gene: 2. CDR3 size: 13 residues. CDR3: CASSDPGGYGYTF. DNA for the CDR3: TGTGCCAGCAGTGACCCAGGGGGCTATGGCTACACCTTC.

As DNA, the CDR3 is TGTGCCAGTAGTATCGGGTCCCTTAGCAATCAGCCCCAGCATTTT. Amino acids: CASSIGSLSNQPQHF. This chain connects TRBV19 to TRBJ1-5; D gene ambiguous. The CDR3 is made up of 15 amino acids. Germline CDR1 is LNHDA and CDR2 is SQIVND (reference sequence). V lost 3 bases and J 0 bases, leaving 9 bases between the germline ends.

The chain uses TRBV7-9 and TRBJ2-1; TRBD2 agrees at 14 bases. The CDR3 contains 17 residues. Per the germline V gene, CDR1 is SEHNR and CDR2 is FQNEAQ (reference sequence). Trimming at V came to 5 bases and at J to 0 bases, leaving 3 bases not matched to a gene. This chain's CDR3 is CASSHGTSGGSYNEQFF. Written as DNA, the CDR3 is TGTGCCAGCAGCCACGGGACTAGCGGGGGCTCCTACAATGAGCAGTTCTTC.

This chain links TRBV2 with TRBJ1-3; the D is unclear. Per germline, CDR1 SNHLY and CDR2 FYNNEI. The ends were cut back, 7 bases at V and 0 bases at J, with 7 bases in the middle. This CDR3 region has 13 residues. CDR3 region: CASIYRSGNTIYF. In nucleotides, the CDR3 is TGTGCCAGCATCTACCGCTCTGGAAACACCATATATTTT.

The chain is built from TRBV7-2 and TRBJ1-2, with D uncertain. This CDR3 is built from 15 residues. Germline V gene sequence: CDR1 SGHTA, CDR2 FQGNSA. Deletions cut 0 bases from V and 6 bases from J, with 14 bases between. The CDR3 region is CASSLAPTRSNGYTF. Written as DNA, the CDR3 is TGTGCCAGCAGCTTAGCCCCTACGAGGTCTAATGGCTACACCTTC.

J is TRBJ1-3 and V is TRBV6-5; D call uncertain. The CDR3 consists of 13 residues. CDR1 and CDR2 from the germline V gene are MNHEY and SVGAGI. V gave up 9 bases and J gave up 3 bases, with 12 bases separating them. DNA of the CDR3: TGTGCCAGTATGCGGGGAGTTGGAAACACCATATATTTT. Residues: CASMRGVGNTIYF.

The gene calls are TRBV2 and TRBJ2-1; TRBD2 might be the D (6 bases). Germline-derived CDR1 and CDR2 are SNHLY and FYNNEI. Trimming took 0 bases from V and 0 from J, leaving 6 bases between them. This CDR3 region has 15 residues. CDR3 loop: CASSEAGGSYNEQFF. CDR3 DNA sequence: TGTGCCAGCAGTGAAGCGGGGGGCTCCTACAATGAGCAGTTCTTC.

The table lists this clone with a count of one. This sample also contains other DNA sequences that code for the same CDR3. V is TRBV19 and J is TRBJ1-1, with D possibly TRBD1 on 6 matching bases. The CDR3 runs to 14 residues. V lost 1 base to trimming and J lost 4 bases, with 10 bases between them. Germline V gene lookup returns CDR1 LNHDA and CDR2 SQIVND (reference sequence). This chain's CDR3 is CASSIVGGGTEAFF. Written as DNA, the CDR3 is TGTGCCAGTAGTATAGTTGGGGGCGGCACTGAAGCTTTCTTT.

This clone was counted a few times. The chain uses TRBV18 and TRBJ1-1; the D is unclear. The germline V and J ends were trimmed by 3 bases and 5 bases, with 16 bases remaining between them. Germline-derived CDR1 and CDR2 are KGHSH and LQKENI. The CDR3 sequence is 15 residues long. CDR3 in DNA: TGTGCCAGCTCACCCCGGTCTGTTCCGGGAACTGAAGCTTTCTTT. It specifies CASSPRSVPGTEAFF. The variable domain in full, with the rest retrieved from reference TRBV18 and TRBJ1-1, is NAGVMQNPRHLVRRRGQEARLRCSPMKGHSHVYWYRQLPEEGLKFMVYLQKENIIDESGMPKERFSAEFPKEGPSILRIQQVVRGDSAAYFCASSPRSVPGTEAFFGQGTRLTVV.

The chain couples TRBV5-1 to TRBJ1-1; TRBD1 is a possible D gene (6 bases). Germline CDR1 is SGHRS and CDR2 is YFSETQ. Between the trimmed V and J ends, which lost 0 bases and 3 bases, there was a span of 9 bases. There are 14 residues in the CDR3. CDR3 DNA sequence: TGCGCCAGCAGCTTGGGTGGGGGCGACACTGAAGCTTTCTTT. Protein sequence: CASSLGGGDTEAFF. The full variable domain, rest sourced from reference TRBV5-1 and TRBJ1-1, is KAGVTQTPRYLIKTRGQQVTLSCSPISGHRSVSWYQQTPGQGLQFLFEYFSETQRNKGNFPGRFSGRQFSNSRSEMNVSTLELGDSALYLCASSLGGGDTEAFFGQGTRLTVV.